This T cell receptor beta chain was profiled in a study of T-cell memory formation after mild COVID-19. TCR alpha and TCR beta cDNA libraries carrying sample barcodes and UMIs came from 5'RACE with constant-segment primers. One entry per CDR3 protein, called by TCRdb with MiXCR from the 5' RACE reads. This sample yields around 510,000 distinct CDR3 sequences, of which roughly a fifth are seen a single time; 7.5% to 9.5% belongs to the top ten. Study-wide points: A subset of responding clones appeared in pre-infection memory, suggesting cross-reactive memory joined.

The V gene lost 4 bases and the J gene lost 4 bases, with 11 bases spanning the gap. Germline V lookup: CDR1 SQVTM, CDR2 ANQGSEA. This CDR3 region has 12 residues. In the case of this clonotype: What it recognizes is unknown.

Sequenced sample: PBMCs or a T cell subset sorted from them (not recorded which). The chain uses TRBV29-1 and TRBJ2-7; the D gene is possibly TRBD1 (5 bases). The sequence was collected from an adult woman who had mild COVID-19 (a few samples of this study predate the infection). Cell type and time point are not known. CDR3 DNA sequence: TGCAGCGTTGGGACACCGGATTACGAGCAGTACTTC. It encodes CSVGTPDYEQYF.